Below, 8 T cell receptor beta chains from the same sample are listed, as sequenced in a study of technical replicates of blood from a few donors. The assay was immunoSEQ multiplex PCR, and TCRdb's table has in-frame clones only and misses some. The profile shows 55,000 to 75,000 clones, just under 95% of them singletons. Sequencing used PBMCs. The receptors were gathered from a human donor in good health. Some clones in this sample may be carry-over from other donors' samples.

This chain connects TRBV10-3 to TRBJ2-2, with D possibly matching TRBD2 (6 bases). The length of the CDR3 is 15 residues. Germline values: CDR1 ENHRY, CDR2 SYGVKD. The germline V and J ends were trimmed by 6 bases and 5 bases, with 16 bases remaining between them. CDR3 region: CAISPGGGRTGELFF. Here the CDR3 DNA reads TGTGCCATCAGCCCTGGGGGAGGACGGACCGGGGAGCTGTTTTTT.

The chain has TRBV6-5 and TRBJ2-3, with a weak D call TRBD2 (6 bases). Trimming removed 2 bases at V and 1 base at J, with 13 bases between. Per germline, CDR1 MNHEY and CDR2 SVGAGI. The CDR3 loop spans 16 amino acids. CDR3 in amino acids: CASSYAGRRGTDTQYF. Here the CDR3 DNA reads TGTGCCAGCAGTTACGCGGGACGGAGGGGCACAGATACGCAGTATTTT.

The CDR3 spells CASKMGYITDNEQFF. The CDR3 region has the DNA TGTGCCAGCAAGATGGGCTACATCACGGACAATGAGCAGTTCTTC. The V and J genes are TRBV2 and TRBJ2-1, with no clear D. Trimming took off 7 bases at V and 5 bases at J, with 18 bases between the two ends. The CDR3 loop spans 15 amino acids. Germline V gene data show CDR1 as SNHLY and CDR2 as FYNNEI.

The V and J genes are TRBV19 and TRBJ2-3, with D maybe TRBD2 (6 bases). The CDR3 sequence is 14 residues long. Germline V gene sequence: CDR1 LNHDA, CDR2 SQIVND (reference sequence). Trimming cost V 3 bases and J 7 bases, with 14 bases left between them. The CDR3 nucleotides are TGTGCCAGTAGTATCGGAGGGTCGAGGAATACGCAGTATTTT. This encodes CASSIGGSRNTQYF. Looking up the rest from reference TRBV19 and TRBJ2-3 gives the full variable domain: DGGITQSPKYLFRKEGQNVTLSCEQNLNHDAMYWYRQDPGQGLRLIYYSQIVNDFQKGDIAEGYSVSREKKESFPLTVTSAQKNPTAFYLCASSIGGSRNTQYFGPGTRLTVL.

The chain has TRBV5-6 and TRBJ1-1; D is undetermined. Trimming removed 2 bases at V and 4 bases at J, with 6 bases between. CDR3 length: 12 residues. Germline CDR1 SGHDT, CDR2 YYEEEE. CDR3 region: CASSFMSTEAFF. The CDR3 DNA reads as TGTGCCAGCAGCTTTATGTCCACTGAAGCTTTCTTT. Full variable domain (outside the CDR3, taken from reference TRBV5-6 and TRBJ1-1): DAGVTQSPTHLIKTRGQQVTLRCSPKSGHDTVSWYQQALGQGPQFIFQYYEEEERQRGNFPDRFSGHQFPNYSSELNVNALLLGDSALYLCASSFMSTEAFFGQGTRLTVV.

This clone was observed once. This chain joins TRBV14 and TRBJ1-1; 8 bases fit TRBD1. Looked up from germline, CDR1 is SGHDN and CDR2 is FVKESK. This CDR3 is 13 amino acids long. With 2 bases clipped from V and 5 bases from J, the junction kept 1 base outside the gene matches. CDR3 sequence reads: CASSQTGGTEAFF. In DNA, the CDR3 is TGTGCCAGCAGCCAAACAGGGGGTACTGAAGCTTTCTTT.

The chain couples TRBV10-3 to TRBJ2-1; 13 positions agree with TRBD2. There are 14 residues in the CDR3. The J segment lost 6 bases and the V segment lost 4 bases, leaving 0 bases of the junction unmatched. CDR1 and CDR2 from the germline V gene are ENHRY and SYGVKD. CDR3 in amino acids: CAISGTSGSNEQFF. Here the CDR3 DNA reads TGTGCCATCAGTGGGACTAGCGGGAGCAATGAGCAGTTCTTC.

The V and J genes are TRBV4-2 and TRBJ2-7; the match to TRBD2 covers 10 bases. J gave up 2 bases and V 5 bases, and 6 bases lay outside the gene matches. CDR1 LGHNA and CDR2 YNFKEQ come from the germline V gene. There are 15 residues in the CDR3. The CDR3 sequence is CASSSWTSGTYEQYF. The CDR3 DNA reads as TGTGCCAGCAGCTCTTGGACTAGCGGTACCTACGAGCAGTACTTC.